Listed here are 8 T cell receptor beta chains from one sample, sequenced in a study of identifying expanded T cells in peripheral blood. TCRdb's table, derived via immunoSEQ multiplex PCR, lists solely in-frame clones and lacks some. The sample consists of tens of thousands of clones, about four fifths of them appearing once. The sample consisted of blood. These receptors originate from a person aged 18 to 70 in good health.

The chain carries TRBV29-1 and TRBJ1-2, with TRBD1 as a possible D gene (5 bases). The germline gives CDR1 SQVTM, CDR2 ANQGSEA. The CDR3 length is 13 residues. V lost 3 bases, J lost 6 bases, and 14 bases lay in between. The CDR3 nucleotides are TGCAGCGTTGATGGTGTCTTAGGGGATGGCTACACCTTC. This encodes CSVDGVLGDGYTF. Full variable domain (outside the CDR3, taken from reference TRBV29-1 and TRBJ1-2): SAVISQKPSRDICQRGTSLTIQCQVDSQVTMMFWYRQQPGQSLTLIATANQGSEATYESGFVIDKFPISRPNLTFSTLTVSNMSPEDSSIYLCSVDGVLGDGYTFGSGTRLTVV.

This chain links TRBV19 with TRBJ2-2; no firm D call. Germline CDR1 and CDR2: LNHDA and SQIVND (reference sequence). CDR3 length: 14 amino acids. V lost 3 bases and J lost 6, with 11 bases in between. The CDR3 spells CASSIGPTPGELFF. The CDR3 nucleotides are TGTGCCAGTAGTATCGGGCCGACCCCCGGGGAGCTGTTTTTT.

V and J are TRBV7-9 and TRBJ2-3, with a possible D match to TRBD2 (6 bases). The germline gives CDR1 SEHNR, CDR2 FQNEAQ (reference sequence). The CDR3 extends over 17 amino acids. V was trimmed by 1 base and J by 0 bases, leaving 14 bases between them. The CDR3 loop is CASSLGSGVKSTDTQYF. CDR3 nucleotide sequence: TGTGCCAGCAGCTTAGGGTCGGGGGTAAAGAGCACAGATACGCAGTATTTT.

The chain recombines TRBV25-1 with TRBJ1-1; D might be TRBD1 (6 bases). Germline loops: CDR1 MGHDK, CDR2 SYGVNS. The CDR3 covers 13 residues. The germline V and J ends were trimmed by 7 bases and 2 bases, with 11 bases remaining between them. CDR3 residues: CASTIQGNTEAFF. The CDR3 DNA is TGTGCCAGCACCATACAGGGAAACACTGAAGCTTTCTTT.

The chain recombines TRBV9 with TRBJ2-3; maybe TRBD2 (6 bases). V lost 0 bases and J lost 4, with 12 bases in between. The germline CDR1 and CDR2 sequences are SGDLS and YYNGEE. This CDR3 has 15 amino acids. The CDR3 here is CASSVDRRVADTQYF. In DNA form, the CDR3 reads TGTGCCAGCAGCGTAGACAGGAGGGTAGCAGATACGCAGTATTTT.

This clone has more than one count but fewer than ten. The V call is TRBV5-4, the J call TRBJ2-5, with TRBD2 matching over 13 bases. CDR3 length: 15 residues. Germline V CDR1 and CDR2: SGHNT, YYREEE (reference sequence). J lost 3 bases, V lost 7 bases, and 6 bases had no gene match. The CDR3 protein is CASRPGTSGKETQYF. The CDR3 DNA sequence: TGTGCCAGCCGCCCCGGGACTAGCGGGAAAGAGACCCAGTACTTC.

This clone was observed a single time. The V call is TRBV5-5, the J call TRBJ2-1, with a weak D call TRBD2 (5 bases). V was cut by 4 bases and J by 5 bases, with 13 bases left in between. This CDR3 has 14 amino acids. Germline CDR1 reads SGHKS; CDR2 reads YYEKEE (reference sequence). CDR3 bases: TGTGCCAGCAGCCAGACGGACGGGGACAATGAGCAGTTCTTC. Its translation: CASSQTDGDNEQFF.

V is TRBV18 and J is TRBJ2-3, with TRBD2 identical over 10 bases. The germline CDR1 and CDR2 sequences are KGHSH and LQKENI. The CDR3 sequence is 18 residues long. The ends lost 5 bases at V and 4 bases at J; junction bases unmatched: 15. CDR3 sequence: CASSSLWRSGRESDTQYF. Here the CDR3 DNA reads TGTGCCAGCTCATCCCTGTGGAGAAGCGGGAGGGAATCAGATACGCAGTATTTT.